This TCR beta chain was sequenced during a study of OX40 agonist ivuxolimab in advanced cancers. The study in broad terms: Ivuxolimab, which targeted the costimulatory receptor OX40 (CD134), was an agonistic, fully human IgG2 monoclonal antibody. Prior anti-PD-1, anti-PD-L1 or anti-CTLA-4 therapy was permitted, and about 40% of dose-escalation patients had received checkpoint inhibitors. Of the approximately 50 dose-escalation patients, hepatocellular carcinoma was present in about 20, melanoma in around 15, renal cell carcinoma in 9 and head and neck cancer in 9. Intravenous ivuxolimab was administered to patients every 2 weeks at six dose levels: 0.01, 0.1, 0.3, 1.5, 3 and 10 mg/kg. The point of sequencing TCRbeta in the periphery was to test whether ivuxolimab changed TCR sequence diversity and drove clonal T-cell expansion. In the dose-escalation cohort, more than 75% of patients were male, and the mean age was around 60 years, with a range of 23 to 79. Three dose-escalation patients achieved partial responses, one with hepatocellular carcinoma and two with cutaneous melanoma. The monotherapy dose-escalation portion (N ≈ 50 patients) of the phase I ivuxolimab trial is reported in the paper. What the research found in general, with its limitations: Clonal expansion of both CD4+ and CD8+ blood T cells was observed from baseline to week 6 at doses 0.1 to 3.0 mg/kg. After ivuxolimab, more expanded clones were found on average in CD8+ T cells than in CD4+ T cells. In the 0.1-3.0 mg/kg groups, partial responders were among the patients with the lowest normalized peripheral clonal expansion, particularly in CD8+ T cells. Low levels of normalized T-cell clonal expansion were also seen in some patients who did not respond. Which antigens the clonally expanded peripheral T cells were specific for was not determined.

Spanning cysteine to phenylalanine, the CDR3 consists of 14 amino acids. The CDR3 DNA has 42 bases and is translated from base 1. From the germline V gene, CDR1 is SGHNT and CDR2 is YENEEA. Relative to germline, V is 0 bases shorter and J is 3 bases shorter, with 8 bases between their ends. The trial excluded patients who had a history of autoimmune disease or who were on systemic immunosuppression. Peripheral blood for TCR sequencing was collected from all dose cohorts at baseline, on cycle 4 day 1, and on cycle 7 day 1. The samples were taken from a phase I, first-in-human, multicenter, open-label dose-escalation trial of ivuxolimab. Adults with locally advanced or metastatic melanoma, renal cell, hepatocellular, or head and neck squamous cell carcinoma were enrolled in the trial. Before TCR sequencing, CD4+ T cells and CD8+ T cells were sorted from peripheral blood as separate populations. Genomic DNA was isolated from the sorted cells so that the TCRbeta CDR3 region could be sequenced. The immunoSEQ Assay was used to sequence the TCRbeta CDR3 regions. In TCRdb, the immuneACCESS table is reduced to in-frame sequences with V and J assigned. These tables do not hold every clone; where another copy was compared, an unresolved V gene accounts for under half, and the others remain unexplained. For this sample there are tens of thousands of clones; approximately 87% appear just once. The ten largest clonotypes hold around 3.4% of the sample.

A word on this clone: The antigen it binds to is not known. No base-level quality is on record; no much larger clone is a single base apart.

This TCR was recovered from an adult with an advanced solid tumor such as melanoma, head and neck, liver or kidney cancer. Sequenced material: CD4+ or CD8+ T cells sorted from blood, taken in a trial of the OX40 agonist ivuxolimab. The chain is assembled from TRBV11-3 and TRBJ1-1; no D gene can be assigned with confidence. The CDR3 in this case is CASSLDRAHTEAFF. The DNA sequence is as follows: TGTGCCAGCAGCTTAGACAGAGCTCACACTGAAGCTTTCTTT.